Presented here are 12 T cell receptor beta chains from one specimen sequenced in a study of T cell responses to AZD1222 COVID-19 vaccine. Assay used: immunoSEQ multiplex PCR; TCRdb lists only in-frame clones, some missing. Of some 150,000 clones listed, around 83% are singletons. The specimen comprised peripheral blood, sampled on day 0 of MenACWY control vaccination. Receptors originate from an adult in good health.

The CDR3 here is CASSYARGGSTDTQYF. In DNA, the CDR3 is TGTGCCAGCAGTTACGCCCGCGGGGGGAGCACAGATACGCAGTATTTT. The chain employs TRBV6-5 and TRBJ2-3, with 8 bases fitting TRBD2. CDR3 length: 16 amino acids. Looked up from germline, CDR1 is MNHEY and CDR2 is SVGAGI. Trimming at V came to 2 bases and at J to 0 bases, leaving 4 bases not matched to a gene.

The rearrangement joins TRBV28 to TRBJ2-4; D perhaps matches TRBD1 (5 bases). V lost 8 bases, J lost 0 bases, and 14 bases lay in between. Germline V gene lookup returns CDR1 MDHEN and CDR2 SYDVKM. This CDR3 region has 15 residues. CDR3 sequence (DNA): TGTGCCAGCGCAGGGTTCGGGCTAGCCAAAAACATTCAGTACTTC. It specifies CASAGFGLAKNIQYF.

V and J are TRBV19 and TRBJ2-3, with TRBD2 matching over 9 bases. Germline V gives CDR1 LNHDA, CDR2 SQIVND (reference sequence). The CDR3 extends over 16 amino acids. The junction had 9 bases not matched to a gene; V was cut back by 1 base and J by 7 bases. The CDR3 sequence is CASSIVGSGGQNTQYF. DNA for the CDR3: TGTGCCAGTAGTATAGTGGGTAGCGGGGGACAAAATACGCAGTATTTT.

The chain has TRBV7-2 and TRBJ2-3, with D possibly being TRBD2 (5 bases). V was pared by 4 bases and J by 4 bases, with 9 bases between. The CDR3 has 13 residues. Germline V CDR1 and CDR2: SGHTA, FQGNSA. The DNA for the CDR3 is TGTGCCAGCAGCTCGCGGCGGGCAGATACGCAGTATTTT. Protein sequence: CASSSRRADTQYF.

This clone was observed once. The chain is built from TRBV2 and TRBJ1-2, with TRBD1 matching 9 bases. V gave up 0 bases and J gave up 4 bases; unmatched junction bases: 0. This CDR3 spans 14 amino acids. Germline V lookup: CDR1 SNHLY, CDR2 FYNNEI. CDR3 sequence reads: CASSEADRGYGYTF. The CDR3 nucleotides read TGTGCCAGCAGTGAAGCGGACAGGGGCTATGGCTACACCTTC.

This chain uses TRBV5-1 with TRBJ2-7; D not resolved. CDR1 and CDR2 from the germline V gene are SGHRS and YFSETQ. CDR3 length: 13 residues. The V gene lost 6 bases and the J gene lost 6 bases, with 16 bases spanning the gap. CDR3 in amino acids: CASTQDVLGEQYF. For the CDR3, the DNA is TGCGCCAGCACCCAAGATGTGTTGGGCGAGCAGTACTTC.

The genes are TRBV7-6 and TRBJ2-3; TRBD1 is a possible D gene (6 bases). Deletions cut 2 bases from V and 3 bases from J, with 15 bases between. CDR1 is SGHVS and CDR2 is FNYEAQ in the germline V gene. The CDR3 totals 16 residues. In DNA form, the CDR3 reads TGTGCCAGCAGCTTACTAGAGGGGGTTGGGACAGATACGCAGTATTTT. The encoded protein is CASSLLEGVGTDTQYF.

The chain employs TRBV29-1 and TRBJ2-1, with no clear D. This CDR3 region has 13 residues. Germline V gene lookup returns CDR1 SQVTM and CDR2 ANQGSEA. V was clipped by 5 bases and J by 9 bases, with 17 bases between them. The CDR3 DNA reads as TGCAGCGTTCTTTGGGGTTCTAAGGGTGAGCAGTTCTTC. It specifies CSVLWGSKGEQFF.

The chain recombines TRBV5-4 with TRBJ1-2; 7 nucleotides line up with TRBD1. J gave up 8 bases and V 4 bases, and 11 bases lay outside the gene matches. CDR1 and CDR2 from the germline V gene are SGHNT and YYREEE (reference sequence). This CDR3 comprises 14 residues. The CDR3 loop is CASSDLTGNRGYTF. CDR3 in DNA: TGTGCCAGCAGCGACCTGACAGGGAATCGCGGCTACACCTTC.

This clone was picked up a small number of times. The CDR3 is CASSVLPPGTSTGELFF. CDR3 in DNA: TGTGCCAGCAGCGTATTGCCCCCAGGGACAAGCACCGGGGAGCTGTTTTTT. V usage is TRBV9 and J usage is TRBJ2-2, with D perhaps TRBD1 (6 bases). Germline V gene sequence: CDR1 SGDLS, CDR2 YYNGEE. V lost 1 base and J lost 4, with 17 bases in between. The CDR3 loop spans 17 amino acids.

The chain employs TRBV19 and TRBJ2-7, with D tentatively TRBD1 or TRBD2 (5 bases each). The CDR3 contains 12 residues. Trimming left V 3 bases short and J 6 bases short, with 9 bases between. Germline lookup yields CDR1 LNHDA and CDR2 SQIVND (reference sequence). DNA for the CDR3: TGTGCCAGTAGTATTGGGGGAAGCGAGCAGTACTTC. Translated, it gives CASSIGGSEQYF.

The chain is built from TRBV2 and TRBJ2-7; 9 bases are a match to TRBD2. Germline assignment: CDR1 SNHLY and CDR2 FYNNEI. The CDR3 contains 14 residues. With 6 bases clipped from V and 3 bases from J, the junction kept 6 bases outside the gene matches. CDR3 protein: CASRVAGGNYEQYV. The CDR3 coding sequence is TGTGCCAGCAGAGTGGCGGGGGGGAACTACGAGCAGTACGTC.